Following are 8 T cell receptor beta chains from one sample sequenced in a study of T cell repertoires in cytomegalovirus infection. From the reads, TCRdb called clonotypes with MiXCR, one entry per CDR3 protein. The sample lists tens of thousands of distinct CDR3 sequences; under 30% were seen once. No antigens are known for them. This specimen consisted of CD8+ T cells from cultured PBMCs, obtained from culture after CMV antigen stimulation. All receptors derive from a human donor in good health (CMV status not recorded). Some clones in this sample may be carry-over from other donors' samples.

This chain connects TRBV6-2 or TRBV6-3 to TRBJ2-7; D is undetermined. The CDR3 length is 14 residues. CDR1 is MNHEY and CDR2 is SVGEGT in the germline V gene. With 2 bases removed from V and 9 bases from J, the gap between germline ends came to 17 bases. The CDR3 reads CASSYLKEEGSQYF. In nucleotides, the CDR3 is TGTGCCAGCAGTTACCTTAAGGAAGAAGGATCGCAGTACTTC.

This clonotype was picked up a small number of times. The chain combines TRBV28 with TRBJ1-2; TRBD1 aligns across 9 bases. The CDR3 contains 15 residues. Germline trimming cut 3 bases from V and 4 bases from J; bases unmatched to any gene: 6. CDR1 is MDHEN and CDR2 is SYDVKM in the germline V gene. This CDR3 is CASSFYRGLGYGYTF. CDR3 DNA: TGTGCCAGCAGTTTCTACAGGGGGCTCGGCTATGGCTACACCTTC.

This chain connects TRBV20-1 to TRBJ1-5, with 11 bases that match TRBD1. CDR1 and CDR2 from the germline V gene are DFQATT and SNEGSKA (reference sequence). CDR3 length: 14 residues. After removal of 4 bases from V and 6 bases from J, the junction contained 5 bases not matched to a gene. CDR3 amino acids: CSAKGQGAGQPQHF. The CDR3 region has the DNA TGCAGTGCTAAAGGACAGGGGGCGGGTCAGCCCCAGCATTTT.

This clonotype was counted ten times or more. The CDR3 DNA reads as TGTGCCAGCAGTCTTCTTCGGACTAGCGGAGTGGAGACCCAGTACTTC. This codes for CASSLLRTSGVETQYF. The J gene is TRBJ2-5, the V gene TRBV5-6, with 10 bases lining up with TRBD2. After removal of 5 bases from V and 5 bases from J, the junction contained 12 bases not matched to a gene. Germline V gene data show CDR1 as SGHDT and CDR2 as YYEEEE. The CDR3 extends over 16 amino acids.

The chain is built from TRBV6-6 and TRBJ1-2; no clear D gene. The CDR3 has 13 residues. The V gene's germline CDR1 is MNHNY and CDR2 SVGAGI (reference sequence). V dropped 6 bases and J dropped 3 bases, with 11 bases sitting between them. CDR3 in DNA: TGTGCCAGCAGGTCCGGGCTTTACTATGGCTACACCTTC. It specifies CASRSGLYYGYTF.

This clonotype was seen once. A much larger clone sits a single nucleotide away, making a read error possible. The CDR3 DNA reads as TGTGCCAGCAGTTGGGGGTCTGGGACTGAAGCTTTCTTT. It encodes CASSWGSGTEAFF. The J gene is TRBJ1-1, the V gene TRBV12-3 or TRBV12-4; D is possibly TRBD1 (5 bases). With 4 bases removed from V and 5 bases from J, the gap between germline ends came to 11 bases. The CDR3 has 13 amino acids.

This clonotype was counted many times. The DNA of the CDR3 is TGTGCCAGCAGCTTAGGGGGTTGGACCTACAATGAGCAGTTCTTC. It is translated as CASSLGGWTYNEQFF. The V call is TRBV7-2, the J call TRBJ2-1; D gene ambiguous. Per the germline V gene, CDR1 is SGHTA and CDR2 is FQGNSA. This CDR3 spans 15 amino acids. The ends were cut back, 1 base at V and 2 bases at J, with 9 bases in the middle.

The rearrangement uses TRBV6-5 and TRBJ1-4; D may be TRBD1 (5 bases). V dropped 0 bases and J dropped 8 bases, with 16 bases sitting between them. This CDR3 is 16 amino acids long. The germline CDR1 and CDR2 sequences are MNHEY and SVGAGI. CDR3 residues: CASSYSISDKQEKLFF. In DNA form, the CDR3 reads TGTGCCAGCAGTTACTCCATCTCGGACAAGCAGGAAAAACTGTTTTTT.